The rows below give T cell receptor beta chains drawn from one sample of a study of regulatory T cells in long-lasting Graves disease. TCRdb reprocessed the multiplex PCR reads via MiXCR and lists one record per CDR3 protein. This table has more than 350,000 distinct CDR3 sequences, 15% appearing once. This same sample was also part of a study on T cells in Graves' hyperthyroidism and ophthalmopathy.

The sequencing here drew on peripheral blood mononuclear cells (PBMCs), taken at new diagnosis, from a patient treated with antithyroid drugs. Receptors were obtained from a woman younger than 45 with Graves disease. Each CDR3 is given with its conserved first and last residue. The D gene is left open where the match is weak. Rows may omit the clone size; those that give it use once, few, many or a size class.

d_gene,abundance,j_gene,v_gene,CDR3nt,CDR3aa
TRBD1,many,TRBJ2-7,TRBV12-3/TRBV12-4,TGTGCCAGCAGTTTCGGGACAGGGGAAGGTTACGAGCAGTACTTC,CASSFGTGEGYEQYF
NA,few,TRBJ1-4,TRBV6-1,TGTGCCAGCAGATGGGACATTGGTGAAAAACTGTTTTTT,CASRWDIGEKLFF
TRBD2,few,TRBJ2-1,TRBV12-3/TRBV12-4,TGTGCCAGCAGTTACGGGGGGGACCTCCCGCTCGGGAGGGAGTTCTTC,CASSYGGDLPLGREFF
NA,few,TRBJ2-4,TRBV3-1,TGTGCCAGCAGCCATTCCTCGAGGGTCGGGGCCAAAAACATTCAGTACTTC,CASSHSSRVGAKNIQYF
NA,few,TRBJ1-5,TRBV5-5,TGTGCCAGCAGCTTGTCGGACAGCCGGTATAGCAATCAGCCCCAGCATTTT,CASSLSDSRYSNQPQHF
NA,many,TRBJ2-2,TRBV11-3,TGTGCCAGCAGCTTACCAGCGACGAACACCGGGGAGCTGTTTTTT,CASSLPATNTGELFF
TRBD1,NA,TRBJ1-3,TRBV6-2/TRBV6-3,TGTGCCAGCAGGCGTCTCAGGGGGCGCGGGGTTGGAAACACCATATATTTT,CASRRLRGRGVGNTIYF
TRBD2,many,TRBJ2-3,TRBV6-2/TRBV6-3,TGTGCCAGCAGTGAATATTCCTTTCTCGGCGGGAGAAGAGATACGCAGTATTTT,CASSEYSFLGGRRDTQYF
TRBD2,many,TRBJ2-7,TRBV7-6,TGTGCCAGCAGCTTGACTAGCGGGAGGCACTACGAGCAGTACTTC,CASSLTSGRHYEQYF
TRBD1,many,TRBJ1-1,TRBV12-3/TRBV12-4,TGTGCCAGCAGTTCGGGACAGGGCTATTCGGCTGAAGCTTTCTTT,CASSSGQGYSAEAFF
TRBD1,NA,TRBJ1-3,TRBV5-1,TGCGCCAGCAGCTTGCAGGGGGCAGATGGAAACACCATATATTTT,CASSLQGADGNTIYF
TRBD2,NA,TRBJ2-1,TRBV7-2,TGTGCCAGCAGCCTAGGGGGGCGGGGGGACAATGAGCAGTTCTTC,CASSLGGRGDNEQFF
NA,many,TRBJ2-7,TRBV6-2/TRBV6-3,TGTGCCAGCAGAGAGACAGGTGTCAAGACCTACGAGCAGTACTTC,CASRETGVKTYEQYF
TRBD2,many,TRBJ2-5,TRBV28,TGTGCCAGCAGTTTAAGGATGAGCGGGGGTCAAGAGACCCAGTACTTC,CASSLRMSGGQETQYF
TRBD2,NA,TRBJ2-7,TRBV6-5,TGTGCCAGCAGTTACTCGCGGGAGGCGCCCTACGAGCAGTACTTC,CASSYSREAPYEQYF
NA,many,TRBJ2-2,TRBV2,TGTGCCAGCAGGCCTGGAGGGAACACCGGGGAGCTGTTTTTT,CASRPGGNTGELFF
TRBD1,many,TRBJ1-5,TRBV2,TGTGCCAGCAGTAGAGACGGGACAGCCCTTTATCAGCCCCAGCATTTT,CASSRDGTALYQPQHF
TRBD2,NA,TRBJ2-7,TRBV18,TGTGCCAGCTCACCACCCGGACTAGCGGGAGGGTACGAGCAGTACTTC,CASSPPGLAGGYEQYF
NA,few,TRBJ1-6,TRBV7-9,TGTGCCAGCAGCTTAAACGGGCGAGGGACCCTGGGTAATTCACCCCTCCACTTT,CASSLNGRGTLGNSPLHF
NA,many,TRBJ1-1,TRBV6-2/TRBV6-3,TGTGCCAGCAGTACCACCACAGGGACGGGAGCTTTCTTT,CASSTTTGTGAFF